This T cell receptor (beta chain) is drawn from a study of shared clonotypes between healthy human individuals. TCRdb keeps only in-frame clones here, not all; method: immunoSEQ multiplex PCR. This sample has 450,000 to 500,000 clones, with about 84% found just once. The length of the CDR3 is 16 residues. Germline V gene lookup returns CDR1 SGHRS and CDR2 YFSETQ. Trimming cost V 5 bases and J 5 bases; bases outside gene matches: 8. The sample consisted of PBMCs. The chain is built from TRBV5-1 and TRBJ2-1; 12 nucleotides align to TRBD2. The TCR originated in a woman in her forties in good health. Some clones in this sample may be carry-over from other donors' samples. DNA for the CDR3: TGCGCCAGCAGTGAAGTACTAGCGGGAGGAAACAATGAGCAGTTCTTC. This encodes CASSEVLAGGNNEQFF.